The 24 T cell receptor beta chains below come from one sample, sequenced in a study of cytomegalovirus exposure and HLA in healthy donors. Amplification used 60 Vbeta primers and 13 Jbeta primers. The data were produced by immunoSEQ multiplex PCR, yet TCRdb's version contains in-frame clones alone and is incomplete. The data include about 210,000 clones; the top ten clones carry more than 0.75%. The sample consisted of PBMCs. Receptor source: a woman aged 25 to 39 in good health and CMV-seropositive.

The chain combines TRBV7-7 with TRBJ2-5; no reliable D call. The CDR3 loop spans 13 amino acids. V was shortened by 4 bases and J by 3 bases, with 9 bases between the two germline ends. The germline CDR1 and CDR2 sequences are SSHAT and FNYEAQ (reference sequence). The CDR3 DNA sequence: TGTGCCAGCAGCTCCCGACTTAAAGAGACCCAGTACTTC. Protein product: CASSSRLKETQYF. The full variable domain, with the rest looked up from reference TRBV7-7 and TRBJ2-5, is GAGVSQSPRYKVTKRGQDVTLRCDPISSHATLYWYQQALGQGPEFLTYFNYEAQPDKSGLPSDRFSAERPEGSISTLTIQRTEQRDSAMYRCASSSRLKETQYFGPGTRLLVL.

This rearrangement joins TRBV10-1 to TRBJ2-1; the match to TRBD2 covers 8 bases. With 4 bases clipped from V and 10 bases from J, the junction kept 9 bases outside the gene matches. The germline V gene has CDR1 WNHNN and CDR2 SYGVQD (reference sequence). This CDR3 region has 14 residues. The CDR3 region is CASSGTSLSFEQFF. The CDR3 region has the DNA TGCGCCAGCAGTGGGACTAGCTTATCCTTCGAGCAGTTCTTC.

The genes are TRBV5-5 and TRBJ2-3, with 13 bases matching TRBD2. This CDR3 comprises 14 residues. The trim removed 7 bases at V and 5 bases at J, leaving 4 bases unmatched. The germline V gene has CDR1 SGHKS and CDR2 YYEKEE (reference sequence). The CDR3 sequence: CASRTSGGRDTQYF. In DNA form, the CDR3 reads TGTGCCAGCCGGACTAGCGGGGGAAGAGATACGCAGTATTTT.

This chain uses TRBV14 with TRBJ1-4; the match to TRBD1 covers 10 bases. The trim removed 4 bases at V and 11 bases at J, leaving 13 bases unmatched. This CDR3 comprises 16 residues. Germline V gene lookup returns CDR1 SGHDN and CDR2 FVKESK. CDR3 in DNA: TGTGCCAGCAGCCCCCTAAGGGGGACAGGGGTTGGGAAACTGTTTTTT. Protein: CASSPLRGTGVGKLFF.

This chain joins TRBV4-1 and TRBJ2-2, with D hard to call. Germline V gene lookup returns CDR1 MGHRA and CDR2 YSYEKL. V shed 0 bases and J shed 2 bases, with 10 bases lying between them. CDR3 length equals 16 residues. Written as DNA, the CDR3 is TGCGCCAGCAGCCAAGAGATCACGAGAAACACCGGGGAGCTGTTTTTT. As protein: CASSQEITRNTGELFF.

The CDR3 nucleotides are TGTGCCACCTTACAGAGTTATAATTCACCCCTCCACTTT. The encoded protein is CATLQSYNSPLHF. V is TRBV2 and J is TRBJ1-6; D not certain. Germline V gene sequence: CDR1 SNHLY, CDR2 FYNNEI. The CDR3 length is 13 residues. Deletions cut 10 bases from V and 4 bases from J, with 11 bases between.

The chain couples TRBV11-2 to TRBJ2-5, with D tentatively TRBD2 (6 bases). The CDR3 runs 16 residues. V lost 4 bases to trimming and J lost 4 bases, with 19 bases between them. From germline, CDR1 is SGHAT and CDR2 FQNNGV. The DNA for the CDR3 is TGTGCCAGCAGCTCCCGTTTCGGGAGTAGGTTAGAGACCCAGTACTTC. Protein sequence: CASSSRFGSRLETQYF.

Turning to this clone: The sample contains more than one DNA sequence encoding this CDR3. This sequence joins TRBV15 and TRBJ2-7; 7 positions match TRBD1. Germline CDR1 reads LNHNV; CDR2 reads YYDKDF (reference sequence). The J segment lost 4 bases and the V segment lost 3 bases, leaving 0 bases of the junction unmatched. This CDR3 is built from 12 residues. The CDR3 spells CATSSRGYEQYF. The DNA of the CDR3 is TGTGCCACCAGCAGCAGGGGGTACGAGCAGTACTTC.

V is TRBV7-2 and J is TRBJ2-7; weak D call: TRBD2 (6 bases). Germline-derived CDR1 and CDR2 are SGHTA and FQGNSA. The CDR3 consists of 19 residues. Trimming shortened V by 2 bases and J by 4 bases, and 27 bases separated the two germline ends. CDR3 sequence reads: CASSLRSAGSGQILYEQYF. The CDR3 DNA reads TGTGCCAGCAGCTTAAGGAGCGCGGGGAGCGGGCAGATCCTTTACGAGCAGTACTTC.

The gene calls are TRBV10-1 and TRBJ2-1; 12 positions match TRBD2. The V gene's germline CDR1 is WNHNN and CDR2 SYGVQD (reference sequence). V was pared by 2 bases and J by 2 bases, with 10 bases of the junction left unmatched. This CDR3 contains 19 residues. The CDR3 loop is CASSEASSGRAGAYNEQFF. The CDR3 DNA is TGCGCCAGCAGTGAGGCATCTAGCGGGAGGGCAGGCGCCTACAATGAGCAGTTCTTC.

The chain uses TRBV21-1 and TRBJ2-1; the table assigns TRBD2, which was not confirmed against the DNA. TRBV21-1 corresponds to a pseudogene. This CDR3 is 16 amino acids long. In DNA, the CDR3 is TGTGCCAGCAGCTTAATCGGACTAGCGGTACGCAATGAGCAGTTCTTC. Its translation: CASSLIGLAVRNEQFF.

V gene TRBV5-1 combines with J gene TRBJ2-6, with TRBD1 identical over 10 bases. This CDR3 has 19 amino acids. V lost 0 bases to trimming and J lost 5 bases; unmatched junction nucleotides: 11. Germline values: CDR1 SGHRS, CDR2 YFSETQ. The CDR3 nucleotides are TGCGCCAGCAGCTTGGTTGGGACAGGGGTGCCCGGGTGGGCCAACGTCCTGACTTTC. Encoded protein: CASSLVGTGVPGWANVLTF.

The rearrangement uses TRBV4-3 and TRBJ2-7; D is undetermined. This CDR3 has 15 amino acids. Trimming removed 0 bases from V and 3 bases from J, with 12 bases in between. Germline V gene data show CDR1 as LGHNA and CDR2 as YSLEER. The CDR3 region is CASSQEVSSYYEQYF. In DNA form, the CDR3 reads TGCGCCAGCAGCCAAGAAGTATCCTCCTACTACGAGCAGTACTTC.

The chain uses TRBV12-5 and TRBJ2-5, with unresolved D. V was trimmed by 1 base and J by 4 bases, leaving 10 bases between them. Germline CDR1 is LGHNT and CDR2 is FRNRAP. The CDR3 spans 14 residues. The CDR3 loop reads CASGLDGVGETQYF. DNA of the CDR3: TGTGCTAGTGGTTTGGATGGAGTAGGAGAGACCCAGTACTTC.

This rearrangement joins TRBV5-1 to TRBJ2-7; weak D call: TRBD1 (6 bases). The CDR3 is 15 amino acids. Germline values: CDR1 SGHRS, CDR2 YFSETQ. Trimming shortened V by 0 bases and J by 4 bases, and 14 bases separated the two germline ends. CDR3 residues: CASSLESDRRYEQYF. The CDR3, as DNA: TGCGCCAGCAGCTTGGAATCGGACAGACGGTACGAGCAGTACTTC.

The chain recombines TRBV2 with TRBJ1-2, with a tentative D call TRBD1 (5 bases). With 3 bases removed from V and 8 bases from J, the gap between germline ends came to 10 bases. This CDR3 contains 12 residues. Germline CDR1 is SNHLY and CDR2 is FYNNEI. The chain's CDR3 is CASSDQGLGYTF. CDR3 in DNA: TGTGCCAGCAGTGACCAGGGATTAGGCTACACCTTC.

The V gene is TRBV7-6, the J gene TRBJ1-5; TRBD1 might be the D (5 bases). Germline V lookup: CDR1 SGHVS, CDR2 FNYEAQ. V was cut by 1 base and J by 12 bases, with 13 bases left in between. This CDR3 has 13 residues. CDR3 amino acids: CASSLGQGSLQHF. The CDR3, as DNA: TGTGCCAGCAGCTTAGGCCAGGGATCACTCCAGCATTTT.

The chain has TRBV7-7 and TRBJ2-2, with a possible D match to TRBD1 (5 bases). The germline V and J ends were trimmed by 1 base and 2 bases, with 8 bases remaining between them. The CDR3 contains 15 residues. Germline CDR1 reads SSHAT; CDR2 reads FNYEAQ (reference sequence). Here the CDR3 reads CASSLDGANTGELFF. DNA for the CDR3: TGTGCCAGCAGCTTAGATGGGGCCAACACCGGGGAGCTGTTTTTT.

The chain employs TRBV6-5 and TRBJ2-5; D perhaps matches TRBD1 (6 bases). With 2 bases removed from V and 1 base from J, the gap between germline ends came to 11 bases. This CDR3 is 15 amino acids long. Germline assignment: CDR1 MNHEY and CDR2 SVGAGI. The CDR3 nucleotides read TGTGCCAGCAGTTACCTGTCGACAGGCCAAGAGACCCAGTACTTC. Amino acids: CASSYLSTGQETQYF.

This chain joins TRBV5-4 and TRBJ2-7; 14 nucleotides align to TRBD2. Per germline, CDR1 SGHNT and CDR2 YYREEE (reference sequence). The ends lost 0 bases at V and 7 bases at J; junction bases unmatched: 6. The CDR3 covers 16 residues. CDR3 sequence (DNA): TGTGCCAGCAGCTTGGGGACTAGCGGGGGGCCGCTGGAGCAGTACTTC. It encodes CASSLGTSGGPLEQYF.

Written as DNA, the CDR3 is TGTGCCAGCAGCCGCTCGCGACAGTTACCATTTAATGAAAAACTGTTTTTT. Amino acid sequence: CASSRSRQLPFNEKLFF. The rearrangement links TRBV14 to TRBJ1-4, with D possibly TRBD1 on 5 matching bases. Trimming stripped 4 bases from V and 4 bases from J, with 19 bases between. Germline lookup yields CDR1 SGHDN and CDR2 FVKESK. The CDR3 runs to 17 residues.

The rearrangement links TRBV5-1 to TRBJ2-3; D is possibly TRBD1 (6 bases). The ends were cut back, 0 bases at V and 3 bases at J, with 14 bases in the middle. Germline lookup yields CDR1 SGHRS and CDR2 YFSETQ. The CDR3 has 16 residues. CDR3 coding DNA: TGCGCCAGCAGCTTGGAGGTGCAGGGGTTAACAGATACGCAGTATTTT. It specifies CASSLEVQGLTDTQYF.

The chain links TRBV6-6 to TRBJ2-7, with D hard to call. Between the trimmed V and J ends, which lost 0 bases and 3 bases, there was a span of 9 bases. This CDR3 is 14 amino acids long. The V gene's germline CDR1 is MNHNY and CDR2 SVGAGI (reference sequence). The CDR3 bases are TGTGCCAGCAGTTACTCGTGGCAGGACTACGAGCAGTACTTC. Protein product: CASSYSWQDYEQYF.

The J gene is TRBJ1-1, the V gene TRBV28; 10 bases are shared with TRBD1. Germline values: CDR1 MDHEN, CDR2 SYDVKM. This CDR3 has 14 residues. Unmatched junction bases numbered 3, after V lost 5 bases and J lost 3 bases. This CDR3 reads CASSDGQGDTEAFF. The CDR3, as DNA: TGTGCCAGCAGTGATGGACAGGGGGACACTGAAGCTTTCTTT.